A single sample is the source of the 28 T cell receptor beta chains below, sequenced in a study of cytomegalovirus exposure and HLA in healthy donors. The PCR employed 60 Vbeta primers together with 13 Jbeta primers. Measured with immunoSEQ multiplex PCR; TCRdb has only the in-frame clones, and not every one. The sample shows around 180,000 clones, 84% of them seen only once. Sequenced material: PBMCs. The receptors derive from a girl aged 10-17 years in good health and CMV-seropositive.

This CDR3 is CASSLFAGGETEAFF. The CDR3 DNA sequence: TGTGCCAGCAGCTTGTTTGCGGGGGGGGAAACTGAAGCTTTCTTT. V usage is TRBV5-6 and J usage is TRBJ1-1, with a possible D match to TRBD1 (5 bases). V was cut by 1 base and J by 5 bases, with 15 bases left in between. CDR1 is SGHDT and CDR2 is YYEEEE in the germline V gene. This CDR3 contains 15 residues.

V is TRBV5-4 and J is TRBJ2-2, with 8 bases that match TRBD1. Germline trimming cut 3 bases from V and 5 bases from J; bases unmatched to any gene: 6. In germline, CDR1 is SGHNT, CDR2 YYREEE (reference sequence). The CDR3 consists of 15 residues. CDR3 coding DNA: TGTGCCAGCAGCTCCCGACAGGGGCGGACCGGGGAGCTGTTTTTT. This encodes CASSSRQGRTGELFF. Looking up the rest from reference TRBV5-4 and TRBJ2-2 gives the full variable domain: ETGVTQSPTHLIKTRGQQVTLRCSSQSGHNTVSWYQQALGQGPQFIFQYYREEENGRGNFPPRFSGLQFPNYSSELNVNALELDDSALYLCASSSRQGRTGELFFGEGSRLTVL.

This clone appeared a few times. The chain recombines TRBV7-3 with TRBJ1-2; 8 positions agree with TRBD1. Germline CDR1 is SGHTA and CDR2 is FQGTGA. The V gene end was trimmed by 5 bases and the J gene end by 5 bases; junction bases not matched to a gene: 4. This CDR3 spans 13 amino acids. CDR3 amino acids: CASSPRQGYGYTF. Here the CDR3 DNA reads TGTGCCAGCAGCCCCCGACAGGGGTATGGCTACACCTTC.

This chain links TRBV5-1 with TRBJ1-2; a weak D match, TRBD1 (6 bases). There are 16 residues in the CDR3. Trimming took 2 bases from V and 7 from J, leaving 21 bases between them. From germline, CDR1 is SGHRS and CDR2 YFSETQ. CDR3 nucleotide sequence: TGCGCCAGCAGCTTAGCCAGGGGCCGTAACTGGGTTGGCTACACCTTC. This gives the protein CASSLARGRNWVGYTF.

The CDR3 region has the DNA TGTGCCAGCACTCCAGGGTTATCTGGAAACACCATATATTTT. It is translated as CASTPGLSGNTIYF. The chain employs TRBV9 and TRBJ1-3; tentatively, D is TRBD1 (5 bases). The CDR3 sequence is 14 residues long. Trimming removed 6 bases from V and 1 base from J, with 11 bases in between. Germline-derived CDR1 and CDR2 are SGDLS and YYNGEE.

V and J are TRBV7-2 and TRBJ2-2, with D possibly being TRBD2 (8 bases). The CDR3 extends over 15 amino acids. CDR1 and CDR2 from the germline V gene are SGHTA and FQGNSA. V gave up 8 bases and J gave up 5 bases, with 18 bases separating them. The CDR3 region has the DNA TGTGCCAGCCTTCGGGGGGGCAGGGGGACCGGGGAGCTGTTTTTT. Translating gives CASLRGGRGTGELFF.

This chain joins TRBV19 and TRBJ2-1; TRBD2 agrees at 13 bases. The trim removed 7 bases at V and 5 bases at J, leaving 17 bases unmatched. The germline V gene encodes CDR1 LNHDA and CDR2 SQIVND (reference sequence). The CDR3 length is 19 residues. Here the CDR3 reads CASTRASTSGGLRDNEQFF. The CDR3 coding sequence is TGTGCCAGTACGAGGGCTTCGACTAGCGGGGGGCTTCGGGACAATGAGCAGTTCTTC.

The chain employs TRBV15 and TRBJ1-4; D is uncertain. Germline lookup yields CDR1 LNHNV and CDR2 YYDKDF (reference sequence). V lost 0 bases to trimming and J lost 4 bases, with 6 bases between them. The CDR3 sequence is 14 residues long. For the CDR3, the DNA is TGTGCCACCAGCAGAGACAGGTATAATGAAAAACTGTTTTTT. Translated: CATSRDRYNEKLFF.

The chain employs TRBV6-1 and TRBJ1-5; 8 positions agree with TRBD1. CDR3 size: 15 residues. The trim removed 0 bases at V and 7 bases at J, leaving 5 bases unmatched. Germline CDR1 MNHNS, CDR2 SASEGT. CDR3 DNA: TGTGCCAGCAGTGAAGCATCAGGGGGCCACCAGCCCCAGCATTTT. This translates into CASSEASGGHQPQHF.

The chain joins TRBV2 to TRBJ2-3, with D unresolved. The V and J ends lost 2 bases and 4 bases respectively, with 7 bases between them. Germline lookup yields CDR1 SNHLY and CDR2 FYNNEI. There are 13 residues in the CDR3. The CDR3 reads CASSEFVADTQYF. The CDR3 DNA reads as TGTGCCAGCAGTGAATTCGTAGCAGATACGCAGTATTTT.

V and J are TRBV6-1 and TRBJ1-5; D not certain. Trimming left V 8 bases short and J 4 bases short, with 18 bases between. The CDR3 sequence is 15 residues long. Germline CDR1 MNHNS, CDR2 SASEGT. CDR3 region: CASGSTFGKNQPQHF. The DNA of the CDR3 is TGTGCCAGCGGATCGACATTCGGGAAGAATCAGCCCCAGCATTTT.

The rearrangement uses TRBV7-9 and TRBJ1-1; TRBD1 aligns across 9 bases. Germline CDR1 SEHNR, CDR2 FQNEAQ (reference sequence). The CDR3 has 15 residues. Unmatched junction bases numbered 5, after V lost 6 bases and J lost 0 bases. CDR3 sequence reads: CASRTGGGMNTEAFF. The CDR3, as DNA: TGTGCCAGCAGGACAGGGGGGGGGATGAACACTGAAGCTTTCTTT. The variable domain in full, with the rest retrieved from reference TRBV7-9 and TRBJ1-1, is DTGVSQNPRHKITKRGQNVTFRCDPISEHNRLYWYRQTLGQGPEFLTYFQNEAQLEKSRLLSDRFSAERPKGSFSTLEIQRTEQGDSAMYLCASRTGGGMNTEAFFGQGTRLTVV.

The rearrangement uses TRBV9 and TRBJ1-3, with D perhaps TRBD1 (6 bases). The CDR3 consists of 15 residues. Germline V gene data show CDR1 as SGDLS and CDR2 as YYNGEE. Trimming stripped 4 bases from V and 7 bases from J, with 18 bases between. As DNA, the CDR3 is TGTGCCAGCAGCCCAAAACAGGGCTCACTGAACACCATATATTTT. Protein: CASSPKQGSLNTIYF. Filled out from reference TRBV9 and TRBJ1-3, the complete variable domain reads DSGVTQTPKHLITATGQRVTLRCSPRSGDLSVYWYQQSLDQGLQFLIQYYNGEERAKGNILERFSAQQFPDLHSELNLSSLELGDSALYFCASSPKQGSLNTIYFGEGSWLTVV.

This clone was detected once. The rearrangement joins TRBV11-2 to TRBJ2-1; 7 nucleotides agree with TRBD1. The V gene end was trimmed by 5 bases and the J gene end by 6 bases; junction bases not matched to a gene: 4. The CDR3 contains 13 residues. Germline lookup yields CDR1 SGHAT and CDR2 FQNNGV. The DNA of the CDR3 is TGTGCCAGCAGCCCCCGGGACAGCAATGAGCAGTTCTTC. The encoded protein is CASSPRDSNEQFF. Full variable domain (outside the CDR3, taken from reference TRBV11-2 and TRBJ2-1): EAGVAQSPRYKIIEKRQSVAFWCNPISGHATLYWYQQILGQGPKLLIQFQNNGVVDDSQLPKDRFSAERLKGVDSTLKIQPAKLEDSAVYLCASSPRDSNEQFFGPGTRLTVL.

The V and J genes are TRBV12-5 and TRBJ1-1; the match to TRBD1 covers 7 bases. The length of the CDR3 is 14 residues. Trimming removed 5 bases from V and 5 bases from J; junction bases left unmatched: 8. Germline lookup yields CDR1 LGHNT and CDR2 FRNRAP. The CDR3 nucleotides read TGTGCTAGTGGTCCGGAGGGACAGCCGACTGAAGCTTTCTTT. Amino acid sequence: CASGPEGQPTEAFF.

The chain uses TRBV9 and TRBJ2-3, with a possible D match to TRBD1 (5 bases). V dropped 0 bases and J dropped 0 bases, with 8 bases sitting between them. CDR1 is SGDLS and CDR2 is YYNGEE in the germline V gene. This CDR3 has 15 residues. The CDR3 sequence: CASSVGRVSTDTQYF. CDR3 nucleotide sequence: TGTGCCAGCAGCGTAGGCAGGGTTAGCACAGATACGCAGTATTTT.

This chain connects TRBV7-8 to TRBJ2-3; tentative D call: TRBD2 (6 bases). Germline CDR1 reads SGHVS; CDR2 reads FQNEAQ. Deletions cut 1 base from V and 0 bases from J, with 11 bases between. This CDR3 is built from 16 residues. CDR3 in amino acids: CASSLGGGASTDTQYF. For the CDR3, the DNA is TGTGCCAGCAGCTTAGGTGGCGGGGCGAGCACAGATACGCAGTATTTT.

This chain's CDR3 is CASSPRLVFNEQFF. CDR3 nucleotide sequence: TGTGCCAGCAGCCCAAGACTAGTCTTCAATGAGCAGTTCTTC. V gene TRBV7-2 combines with J gene TRBJ2-1, with TRBD2 as a possible D gene (6 bases). Between the trimmed V and J ends, which lost 5 bases and 6 bases, there was a span of 14 bases. Germline-derived CDR1 and CDR2 are SGHTA and FQGNSA. This CDR3 has 14 amino acids. Full variable domain (outside the CDR3, taken from reference TRBV7-2 and TRBJ2-1): GAGVSQSPSNKVTEKGKDVELRCDPISGHTALYWYRQSLGQGLEFLIYFQGNSAPDKSGLPSDRFSAERTGGSVSTLTIQRTQQEDSAVYLCASSPRLVFNEQFFGPGTRLTVL.

The chain employs TRBV29-1 and TRBJ1-4; D is unclear. The CDR3 totals 13 residues. Trimming left V 6 bases short and J 4 bases short, with 12 bases between. The V gene's germline CDR1 is SQVTM and CDR2 ANQGSEA. The CDR3 nucleotides are TGCAGCGTGTCCCTAGCTAATAATGAAAAACTGTTTTTT. It is translated as CSVSLANNEKLFF.

This chain uses TRBV5-1 with TRBJ2-1, with no clear D. The V end was cut by 2 bases, the J end by 2 bases, with 11 bases between. Germline CDR1 is SGHRS and CDR2 is YFSETQ. The CDR3 is 15 residues long. This CDR3 reads CASSFPRPPYNEQFF. The CDR3 region has the DNA TGCGCCAGCAGCTTTCCTAGACCCCCCTACAATGAGCAGTTCTTC.

This chain uses TRBV30 with TRBJ1-4; D is ambiguous. This CDR3 is built from 19 residues. V was shortened by 0 bases and J by 9 bases, with 29 bases between the two germline ends. Per germline, CDR1 GTSNPN and CDR2 SVGIG (reference sequence). This chain's CDR3 is CAWSVMRGSRPPNQQKLFF. The CDR3 coding sequence is TGTGCCTGGAGTGTAATGCGAGGATCCCGGCCTCCCAACCAGCAAAAACTGTTTTTT.

Comment on this clone: One end of the junction is discordant with germline, which a read error may explain. This chain uses TRBV5-1 with TRBJ1-2; possible D gene TRBD1, 5 bases. The CDR3 runs 13 residues. Germline CDR1 reads SGHRS; CDR2 reads YFSETQ. In DNA form, the CDR3 reads TGCGCCAGCAGTTCCGGAGGGGTCCATCTTAATAATTTT. It is translated as CASSSGGVHLNNF. Drawing the rest from reference TRBV5-1 and TRBJ1-2, the complete variable domain is KAGVTQTPRYLIKTRGQQVTLSCSPISGHRSVSWYQQTPGQGLQFLFEYFSETQRNKGNFPGRFSGRQFSNSRSEMNVSTLELGDSALYLCASSSGGVHLNNFGSGTRLTVV.

This chain links TRBV15 with TRBJ2-3; maybe TRBD2 (6 bases). The V gene lost 0 bases and the J gene lost 0 bases, with 13 bases spanning the gap. Germline CDR1 LNHNV, CDR2 YYDKDF (reference sequence). This CDR3 is 17 amino acids long. CDR3 in amino acids: CATSRDNRGTSTDTQYF. CDR3 sequence (DNA): TGTGCCACCAGCAGAGATAACCGGGGGACGAGCACAGATACGCAGTATTTT.

The V and J genes are TRBV2 and TRBJ2-3; no reliable D call. The CDR3 contains 16 residues. Germline values: CDR1 SNHLY, CDR2 FYNNEI. The ends were cut back, 2 bases at V and 1 base at J, with 13 bases in the middle. CDR3 residues: CASSEQQIVRTDTQYF. CDR3 nucleotide sequence: TGTGCCAGCAGTGAACAACAGATAGTCCGCACAGATACGCAGTATTTT.

The chain is built from TRBV7-8 and TRBJ2-1, with D perhaps matching TRBD2 (6 bases). Trimming pared 1 base from V and 10 bases from J, leaving 14 bases between. The V gene's germline CDR1 is SGHVS and CDR2 FQNEAQ. The CDR3 sequence is 14 residues long. The DNA of the CDR3 is TGTGCCAGCAGCTTAGTTGCGGGGATCCTCGAGCAGTTCTTC. Translated: CASSLVAGILEQFF.

V gene TRBV5-6 combines with J gene TRBJ2-5; 8 nucleotides align to TRBD1. Trimming cost V 4 bases and J 11 bases; bases outside gene matches: 10. CDR3 length: 13 amino acids. CDR1 SGHDT and CDR2 YYEEEE come from the germline V gene. CDR3 in amino acids: CASSRIGQGLQYF. The CDR3 bases are TGTGCCAGCAGCCGAATCGGACAGGGCCTGCAGTACTTC.

The chain recombines TRBV12-5 with TRBJ1-1; D gene ambiguous. Germline V gene lookup returns CDR1 LGHNT and CDR2 FRNRAP. Trimming left V 2 bases short and J 1 base short, with 5 bases between. The CDR3 extends over 13 amino acids. The CDR3 sequence: CASGLLTNTEAFF. For the CDR3, the DNA is TGTGCTAGTGGTTTGCTAACGAACACTGAAGCTTTCTTT. Based on the CDR3 plus reference TRBV12-5 and TRBJ1-1, the full variable domain is DARVTQTPRHKVTEMGQEVTMRCQPILGHNTVFWYRQTMMQGLELLAYFRNRAPLDDSGMPKDRFSAEMPDATLATLKIQPSEPRDSAVYFCASGLLTNTEAFFGQGTRLTVV.

The chain is built from TRBV15 and TRBJ1-5; D uncertain. The CDR3 is 18 amino acids. Trimming pared 0 bases from V and 0 bases from J, leaving 15 bases between. CDR1 LNHNV and CDR2 YYDKDF come from the germline V gene (reference sequence). Written as DNA, the CDR3 is TGTGCCACCAGCAGAGATCTCGTCGCAGGTATTAGCAATCAGCCCCAGCATTTT. Amino acid sequence: CATSRDLVAGISNQPQHF.